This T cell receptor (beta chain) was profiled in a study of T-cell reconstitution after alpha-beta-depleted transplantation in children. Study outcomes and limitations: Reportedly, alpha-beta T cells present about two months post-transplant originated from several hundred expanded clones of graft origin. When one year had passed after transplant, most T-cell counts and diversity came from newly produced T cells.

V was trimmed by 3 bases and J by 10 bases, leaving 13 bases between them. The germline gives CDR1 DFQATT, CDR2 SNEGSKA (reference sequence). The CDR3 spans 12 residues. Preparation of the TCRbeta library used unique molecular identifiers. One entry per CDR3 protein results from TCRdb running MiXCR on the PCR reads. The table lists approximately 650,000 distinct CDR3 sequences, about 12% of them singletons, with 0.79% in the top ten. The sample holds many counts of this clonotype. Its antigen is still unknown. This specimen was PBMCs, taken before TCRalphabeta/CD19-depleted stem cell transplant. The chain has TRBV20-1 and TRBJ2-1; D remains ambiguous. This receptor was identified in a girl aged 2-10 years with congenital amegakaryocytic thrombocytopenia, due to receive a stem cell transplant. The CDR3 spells CSARLDRKEQFF. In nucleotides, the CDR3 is TGCAGTGCTAGGCTAGATCGTAAGGAGCAGTTCTTC.